One and the same sample provided the 19 T cell receptor beta chains below, sequenced in a study of blood T cell repertoires in COVID-19 (dated by TCRdb to the early 2020s). The library relied on the immunoSEQ multiplex PCR assay. What TCRdb holds here is the immuneACCESS table cut down to in-frame rearrangements. Part of the clones is not present; checked against another copy, under half of the missing clones reflect an unresolved V gene, and the others are unexplained. The sample table contains 200,000 to 250,000 clones; only one count was recorded for around 82% of them. Jointly, the top ten make up about 4.8% of the sample. Sequences were obtained from PBMCs or T cells enriched from blood (not recorded which). Receptors were obtained from a woman in her forties or fifties who had been exposed to COVID-19.

This chain uses TRBV6-2 or TRBV6-3 with TRBJ2-1; 8 bases align to TRBD1. The CDR3 is made up of 18 amino acids. The germline gives CDR1 MNHEY, CDR2 SVGEGT. V shed 0 bases and J 2 bases; nucleotides not matched to a gene: 9. The CDR3 loop is CASSYSIGRGPTYNEQFF. The CDR3 DNA reads TGTGCCAGCAGTTACTCGATTGGCAGGGGGCCAACCTACAATGAGCAGTTCTTC.

The rearrangement links TRBV10-3 to TRBJ1-2, with a possible D match to TRBD1 (5 bases). Trimming removed 5 bases at V and 8 bases at J, with 15 bases between. Looked up from germline, CDR1 is ENHRY and CDR2 is SYGVKD. This CDR3 comprises 13 residues. The CDR3 region is CAISLREGDGYTF. In DNA form, the CDR3 reads TGTGCCATCAGTCTCAGGGAGGGCGACGGCTACACCTTC.

About this clone itself: A read error may produce the germline difference seen at one junction end. The V gene is TRBV2, the J gene TRBJ2-7, with D possibly TRBD2 on 6 matching bases. Germline V gene sequence: CDR1 SNHLY, CDR2 FYNNEI. The CDR3 has 15 residues. The CDR3 loop reads CARSGGFAGSYEQYF. Here the CDR3 DNA reads TGTGCCAGAAGTGGGGGATTTGCGGGGTCCTACGAGCAGTACTTC.

J is TRBJ2-3 and V is TRBV7-9; D is undetermined. The germline V gene has CDR1 SEHNR and CDR2 FQNEAQ (reference sequence). This CDR3 has 14 residues. V was shortened by 4 bases and J by 1 base, with 9 bases between the two germline ends. This CDR3 reads CASSSSGRTDTQYF. In nucleotides, the CDR3 is TGTGCCAGCAGCTCAAGTGGCCGCACAGATACGCAGTATTTT.

This clone has only a few counts. Here the CDR3 reads CASSSDRGLSYEQYF. CDR3 sequence (DNA): TGTGCCAGCAGCTCTGACAGGGGTCTCTCCTACGAGCAGTACTTC. This chain uses TRBV5-4 with TRBJ2-7; 8 bases align to TRBD1. J lost 0 bases, V lost 3 bases, and 5 bases had no gene match. Germline V gene lookup returns CDR1 SGHNT and CDR2 YYREEE (reference sequence). The CDR3 sequence is 15 residues long.

The V call is TRBV9, the J call TRBJ2-7, with 8 positions matching TRBD1. The CDR3 is 15 amino acids. V lost 4 bases and J lost 0; bases outside the gene matches: 6. The germline gives CDR1 SGDLS, CDR2 YYNGEE. Here the CDR3 reads CASSPRTGSSYEQYF. CDR3 bases: TGTGCCAGCAGCCCTCGGACAGGGAGCTCCTACGAGCAGTACTTC.

This sequence joins TRBV12-3 or TRBV12-4 and TRBJ2-2; the D is unclear. CDR3 length equals 13 residues. V dropped 5 bases and J dropped 6 bases, with 10 bases sitting between them. The CDR3 protein is CASSGYRAGELFF. As DNA, the CDR3 is TGTGCCAGCAGTGGGTATCGGGCCGGGGAGCTGTTTTTT.

The V gene is TRBV19, the J gene TRBJ2-5; 9 bases match TRBD1. CDR1 is LNHDA, CDR2 SQIVND, per germline (reference sequence). Trimming took 6 bases from V and 5 from J; bases not matched to a gene: 10. CDR3 length: 15 residues. This CDR3 is CASRKPGTGHETQYF. The CDR3 bases are TGTGCCAGTAGAAAACCCGGGACAGGGCACGAGACCCAGTACTTC.

The chain recombines TRBV7-2 with TRBJ1-3; perhaps TRBD1 as D (6 bases). The CDR3 covers 13 residues. The V gene lost 7 bases and the J gene lost 5 bases, with 12 bases spanning the gap. Germline CDR1 SGHTA, CDR2 FQGNSA. CDR3 sequence reads: CASTSDRRNTIYF. The CDR3 nucleotides read TGTGCCAGCACCTCGGACAGACGAAACACCATATATTTT.

This chain connects TRBV6-5 to TRBJ2-1; tentatively, D is TRBD1 (5 bases). The CDR3 is made up of 15 amino acids. Between the trimmed V and J ends, which lost 5 bases and 1 base, there was a span of 12 bases. Germline CDR1 MNHEY, CDR2 SVGAGI. The CDR3 loop is CASSTRRGSYNEQFF. CDR3 bases: TGTGCCAGCAGTACGAGAAGGGGATCCTACAATGAGCAGTTCTTC.

V is TRBV25-1 and J is TRBJ2-2, with D maybe TRBD1 (5 bases). Trimming stripped 2 bases from V and 0 bases from J, with 10 bases between. The CDR3 sequence is 16 residues long. The V gene's germline CDR1 is MGHDK and CDR2 SYGVNS. CDR3 in DNA: TGTGCCAGCAGTGAAAACCCGACAGCGAACACCGGGGAGCTGTTTTTT. Protein sequence: CASSENPTANTGELFF.

The chain links TRBV5-1 to TRBJ2-3, with 12 bases identical to TRBD2. This CDR3 comprises 17 residues. Looked up from germline, CDR1 is SGHRS and CDR2 is YFSETQ. V was clipped by 5 bases and J by 1 base; unmatched bases: 8. The CDR3 bases are TGCGCCAGCAGTACTCTAGCGGGGGGGCCGGGCACAGATACGCAGTATTTT. Amino acid sequence: CASSTLAGGPGTDTQYF.

The J gene is TRBJ2-3, the V gene TRBV10-1; TRBD1 matches at 7 bases. CDR1 is WNHNN and CDR2 is SYGVQD in the germline V gene (reference sequence). There are 14 residues in the CDR3. Trimming removed 4 bases from V and 5 bases from J; junction bases left unmatched: 6. The CDR3 loop is CASSGRAGGDTQYF. The CDR3 DNA follows: TGCGCCAGCAGTGGTCGGGCAGGGGGAGATACGCAGTATTTT.

This clone was found once. V gene TRBV11-2 combines with J gene TRBJ2-7; possibly TRBD2 for D (6 bases). CDR3 length: 14 amino acids. Germline lookup yields CDR1 SGHAT and CDR2 FQNNGV. Between the trimmed V and J ends, which lost 1 base and 3 bases, there was a span of 10 bases. The CDR3 bases are TGTGCCAGCAGCTTAGGTTCGGGGGACTACGAGCAGTACTTC. This codes for CASSLGSGDYEQYF.

The J gene is TRBJ1-3, the V gene TRBV6-6; 10 bases agree with TRBD1. CDR1 is MNHNY and CDR2 is SVGAGI in the germline V gene (reference sequence). Trimming at V came to 6 bases and at J to 2 bases, leaving 1 base not matched to a gene. This CDR3 region has 14 residues. DNA for the CDR3: TGTGCCAGCAGCGGGACAGGGGCTGGAAACACCATATATTTT. Protein: CASSGTGAGNTIYF.

The V and J genes are TRBV20-1 and TRBJ2-1; 8 bases agree with TRBD1. Germline loops: CDR1 DFQATT, CDR2 SNEGSKA (reference sequence). J was trimmed by 4 bases and V by 6 bases; bases with no gene match: 14. The CDR3 length is 16 residues. CDR3: CSASRAQGAIYNEQFF. CDR3 bases: TGCAGTGCCAGTAGAGCTCAGGGGGCGATTTACAATGAGCAGTTCTTC.

In this sample, this clone turned up once. V usage is TRBV6-5 and J usage is TRBJ2-7; TRBD2 aligns across 13 bases. Germline trimming cut 2 bases from V and 1 base from J; bases unmatched to any gene: 2. Germline V gene lookup returns CDR1 MNHEY and CDR2 SVGAGI. CDR3 length equals 16 residues. CDR3 nucleotides: TGTGCCAGCAGTTACCCGGGACTAGCGGGATCCTACGAGCAGTACTTC. As protein: CASSYPGLAGSYEQYF.

The chain combines TRBV28 with TRBJ1-1; maybe TRBD1 (5 bases). The CDR3 is 14 residues long. CDR1 is MDHEN, CDR2 SYDVKM, per germline. The germline V and J ends were trimmed by 6 bases and 11 bases, with 22 bases remaining between them. CDR3 nucleotides: TGTGCCAGCAGCGTCCGCGGGATTTTAGGGGAGGCTTTCTTT. Its protein product is CASSVRGILGEAFF.

The chain combines TRBV29-1 with TRBJ1-1; possible D gene TRBD1, 5 bases. CDR3 length equals 12 residues. Trimming took off 2 bases at V and 5 bases at J, with 9 bases between the two ends. Germline CDR1 reads SQVTM; CDR2 reads ANQGSEA. The CDR3 DNA reads as TGCAGCGTTGAACCGGGGGGGACTGAAGCTTTCTTT. This gives the protein CSVEPGGTEAFF.